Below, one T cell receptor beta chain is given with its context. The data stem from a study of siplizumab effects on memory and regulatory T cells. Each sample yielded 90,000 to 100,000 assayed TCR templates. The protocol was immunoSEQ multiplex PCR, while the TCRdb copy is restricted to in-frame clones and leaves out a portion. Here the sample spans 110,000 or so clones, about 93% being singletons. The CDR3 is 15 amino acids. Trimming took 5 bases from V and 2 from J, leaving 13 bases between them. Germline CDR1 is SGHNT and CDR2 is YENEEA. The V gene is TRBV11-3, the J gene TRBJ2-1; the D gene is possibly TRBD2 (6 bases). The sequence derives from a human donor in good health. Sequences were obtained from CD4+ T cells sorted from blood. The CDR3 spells CASSRSAGTYNEQFF. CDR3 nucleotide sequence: TGTGCCAGCAGCCGATCCGCGGGAACCTACAATGAGCAGTTCTTC.